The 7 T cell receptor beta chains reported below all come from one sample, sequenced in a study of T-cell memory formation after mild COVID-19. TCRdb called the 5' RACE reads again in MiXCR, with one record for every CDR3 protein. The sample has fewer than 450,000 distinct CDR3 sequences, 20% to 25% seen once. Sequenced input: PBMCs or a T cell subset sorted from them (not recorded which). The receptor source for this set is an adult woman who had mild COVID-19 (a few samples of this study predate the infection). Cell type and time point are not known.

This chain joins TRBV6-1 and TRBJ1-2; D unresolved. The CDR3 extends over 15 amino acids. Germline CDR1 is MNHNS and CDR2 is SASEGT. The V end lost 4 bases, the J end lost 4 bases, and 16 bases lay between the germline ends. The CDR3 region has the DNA TGTGCCAGCAGTGGCTCCGTCGGCCTTTCCTATGGCTACACCTTC. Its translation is CASSGSVGLSYGYTF.

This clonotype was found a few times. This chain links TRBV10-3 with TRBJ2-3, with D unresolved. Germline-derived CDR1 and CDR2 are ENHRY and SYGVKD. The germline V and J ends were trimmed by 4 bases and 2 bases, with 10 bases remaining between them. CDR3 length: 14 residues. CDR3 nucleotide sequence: TGTGCCATCAGTGGGGTCACTACCACAGATACGCAGTATTTT. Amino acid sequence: CAISGVTTTDTQYF.

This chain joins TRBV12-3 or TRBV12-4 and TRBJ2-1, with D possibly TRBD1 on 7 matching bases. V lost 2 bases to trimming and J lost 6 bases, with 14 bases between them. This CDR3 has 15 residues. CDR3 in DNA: TGTGCCAGCAGTTTATGGCAGGGGGGCAGCAATGAGCAGTTCTTC. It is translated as CASSLWQGGSNEQFF.

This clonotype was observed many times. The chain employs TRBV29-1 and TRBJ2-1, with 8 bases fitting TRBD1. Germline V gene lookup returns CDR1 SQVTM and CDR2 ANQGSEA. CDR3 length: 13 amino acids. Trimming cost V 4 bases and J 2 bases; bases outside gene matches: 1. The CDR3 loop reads CSVGDRTYNEQFF. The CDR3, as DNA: TGCAGCGTTGGGGACAGGACCTACAATGAGCAGTTCTTC.

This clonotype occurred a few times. The CDR3 coding sequence is TGCGCCAGCAGCTGGACGGACAGGGGGTTCACTGAAGCTTTCTTT. This gives the protein CASSWTDRGFTEAFF. The chain recombines TRBV5-1 with TRBJ1-1, with 10 bases identical to TRBD1. Trimming removed 3 bases from V and 4 bases from J; junction bases left unmatched: 6. The CDR3 length is 15 residues. Germline CDR1 SGHRS, CDR2 YFSETQ.

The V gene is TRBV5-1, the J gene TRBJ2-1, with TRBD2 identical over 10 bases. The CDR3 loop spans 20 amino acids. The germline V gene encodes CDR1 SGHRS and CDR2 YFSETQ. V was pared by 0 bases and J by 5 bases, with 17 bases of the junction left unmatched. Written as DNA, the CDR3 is TGCGCCAGCAGCTTGGGGCGGTTTCTCCTACTAGCGGGAAGAAACAATGAGCAGTTCTTC. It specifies CASSLGRFLLLAGRNNEQFF.

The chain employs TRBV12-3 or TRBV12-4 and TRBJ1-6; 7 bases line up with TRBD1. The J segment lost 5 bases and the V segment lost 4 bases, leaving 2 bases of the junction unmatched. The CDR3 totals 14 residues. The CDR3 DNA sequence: TGTGCCAGCAGTTACGACAGGGATAATTCACCCCTCCACTTT. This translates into CASSYDRDNSPLHF.